Each of the 24 T cell receptor beta chains below was sequenced from the same sample in a study of T cell changes during pregnancy in multiple sclerosis. Profiling relied on immunoSEQ multiplex PCR, and the TCRdb table lists in-frame clones only, not all of them. This table holds roughly 100,000 clones, under 95% found once. The source material was peripheral blood, sampled before pregnancy. Receptors were obtained from a female donor with multiple sclerosis, enrolled in a pregnancy study.

The chain employs TRBV2 and TRBJ1-2; weak D call: TRBD1 (5 bases). V was pared by 2 bases and J by 8 bases, with 6 bases between. CDR3 size: 11 residues. Germline assignment: CDR1 SNHLY and CDR2 FYNNEI. The CDR3 DNA is TGTGCCAGCAGTGAACAGGGCGGCTACACCTTC. The encoded protein is CASSEQGGYTF.

This sequence joins TRBV7-9 and TRBJ2-7; TRBD1 aligns across 11 bases. V lost 7 bases, J lost 6 bases, and 8 bases stayed unmatched. The germline gives CDR1 SEHNR, CDR2 FQNEAQ (reference sequence). The CDR3 covers 14 residues. CDR3 sequence reads: CASNIWDRGGEQYF. CDR3 coding DNA: TGTGCCAGCAACATTTGGGACAGGGGGGGCGAGCAGTACTTC.

The rearrangement uses TRBV6-5 and TRBJ2-7, with a tentative D call TRBD2 (7 bases). The germline V gene encodes CDR1 MNHEY and CDR2 SVGAGI. The CDR3 extends over 14 amino acids. Trimming stripped 7 bases from V and 7 bases from J, with 20 bases between. The CDR3 loop reads CASTSRAGAGEQYF. DNA for the CDR3: TGTGCCAGCACCTCACGTGCGGGGGCTGGGGAGCAGTACTTC.

V gene TRBV20-1 combines with J gene TRBJ1-1; no reliable D call. Germline V gives CDR1 DFQATT, CDR2 SNEGSKA (reference sequence). The CDR3 sequence is 10 residues long. V was trimmed by 6 bases and J by 6 bases, leaving 8 bases between them. The CDR3: CSASFPEAFF. The CDR3 DNA reads TGCAGTGCCAGTTTCCCTGAAGCTTTCTTT.

The chain is built from TRBV7-3 and TRBJ1-1, with D possibly matching TRBD1 (5 bases). Trimming removed 5 bases at V and 7 bases at J, with 17 bases between. Germline lookup yields CDR1 SGHTA and CDR2 FQGTGA. CDR3 length: 14 residues. The CDR3 bases are TGTGCCAGCAGCCCAAGGGGTGCAGGGATTGAAGCTTTCTTT. Protein: CASSPRGAGIEAFF.

This rearrangement joins TRBV9 to TRBJ2-3, with 7 bases that match TRBD1. V trimming: 3 bases; J trimming: 4 bases; junction bases outside the gene matches: 8. The CDR3 is 15 amino acids. Per the germline V gene, CDR1 is SGDLS and CDR2 is YYNGEE. As DNA, the CDR3 is TGTGCCAGCAGCGCCCAGGACAGGTCTGCAGATACGCAGTATTTT. This sequence encodes CASSAQDRSADTQYF.

CDR3 bases: TGTGCCAGCAGTTCGACGGGGAACACCGGGGAGCTGTTTTTT. This translates into CASSSTGNTGELFF. This sequence joins TRBV6-5 and TRBJ2-2; D call uncertain. CDR3 length: 14 amino acids. V was trimmed by 4 bases and J by 1 base, leaving 7 bases between them. CDR1 and CDR2 (germline): MNHEY, SVGAGI.

The rearrangement uses TRBV6-5 and TRBJ2-2; D might be TRBD2 (5 bases). Germline-derived CDR1 and CDR2 are MNHEY and SVGAGI. Trimming cost V 10 bases and J 6 bases, with 12 bases left between them. The CDR3 runs to 12 residues. In DNA, the CDR3 is TGTGCCACCTGGAGGTCGTCCGGGGAGCTGTTTTTT. Translated: CATWRSSGELFF.

The V and J genes are TRBV11-3 and TRBJ2-1; no clear D. Germline V gene data show CDR1 as SGHNT and CDR2 as YENEEA. V lost 1 base to trimming and J lost 4 bases, with 5 bases between them. The CDR3 is 13 residues long. The CDR3 protein is CASSLGSYNEQFF. The CDR3 coding sequence is TGTGCCAGCAGCTTAGGGAGTTACAATGAGCAGTTCTTC.

V usage is TRBV27 and J usage is TRBJ1-5; 11 positions agree with TRBD1. With 6 bases clipped from V and 4 bases from J, the junction kept 5 bases outside the gene matches. CDR1 MNHEY and CDR2 SMNVEV come from the germline V gene (reference sequence). The CDR3 runs to 15 residues. As DNA, the CDR3 is TGTGCCAGCAGCCCGGACAGGGGGCGGAATCAGCCCCAGCATTTT. It encodes CASSPDRGRNQPQHF.

On this clone itself: Other DNA sequences in the same sample also yield this CDR3. This chain joins TRBV5-4 and TRBJ2-5; D is undetermined. Trimming shortened V by 0 bases and J by 2 bases, and 5 bases separated the two germline ends. CDR1 and CDR2 from the germline V gene are SGHNT and YYREEE (reference sequence). The CDR3 covers 13 residues. In DNA form, the CDR3 reads TGTGCCAGCAGCTTGGGACAACAAGAGACCCAGTACTTC. It is translated as CASSLGQQETQYF.

The rearrangement links TRBV5-1 to TRBJ1-1; 8 nucleotides align to TRBD1. V was clipped by 4 bases and J by 5 bases; unmatched bases: 10. Germline CDR1 SGHRS, CDR2 YFSETQ. This CDR3 has 15 residues. The CDR3 bases are TGCGCCAGCAGCCTCGGGACAGGAGCAGGGACTGAAGCTTTCTTT. This codes for CASSLGTGAGTEAFF.

J is TRBJ2-1 and V is TRBV12-2; the D call TRBD2 from the table was never checked on the DNA. TRBV12-2 is designated a pseudogene. This CDR3 is built from 15 residues. The CDR3 here is CASRLVAGGDNEQFF. The DNA for the CDR3 is TGTGCAAGTCGCTTAGTAGCGGGAGGGGACAATGAGCAGTTCTTC.

The chain combines TRBV11-3 with TRBJ1-2; TRBD1 matches at 9 bases. The CDR3 has 14 amino acids. CDR1 and CDR2 (germline): SGHNT, YENEEA. Trimming cost V 2 bases and J 5 bases; bases outside gene matches: 3. Here the CDR3 DNA reads TGTGCCAGCAGCTTAACGACAGGGGGTTATGGCTACACCTTC. Residues: CASSLTTGGYGYTF. Using reference TRBV11-3 and TRBJ1-2 for the parts outside the CDR3, the full variable domain is EAGVVQSPRYKIIEKKQPVAFWCNPISGHNTLYWYLQNLGQGPELLIRYENEEAVDDSQLPKDRFSAERLKGVDSTLKIQPAELGDSAVYLCASSLTTGGYGYTFGSGTRLTVV.

The CDR3 loop reads CASSLGGLYGYTF. The CDR3 bases are TGTGCCAGCAGTCTCGGGGGTCTCTATGGCTACACCTTC. V usage is TRBV5-6 and J usage is TRBJ1-2; perhaps TRBD1 as D (5 bases). The V end was cut by 5 bases, the J end by 4 bases, with 12 bases between. Germline-derived CDR1 and CDR2 are SGHDT and YYEEEE. There are 13 residues in the CDR3. Full variable domain (missing parts from reference TRBV5-6 and TRBJ1-2): DAGVTQSPTHLIKTRGQQVTLRCSPKSGHDTVSWYQQALGQGPQFIFQYYEEEERQRGNFPDRFSGHQFPNYSSELNVNALLLGDSALYLCASSLGGLYGYTFGSGTRLTVV.

This chain uses TRBV27 with TRBJ1-4; D unresolved. CDR3 length: 15 amino acids. The germline V gene has CDR1 MNHEY and CDR2 SMNVEV (reference sequence). Trimming left V 10 bases short and J 8 bases short, with 23 bases between. CDR3 sequence reads: CATRPLDRGGEKLFF. Here the CDR3 DNA reads TGTGCCACCCGCCCCTTGGACCGGGGAGGCGAAAAACTGTTTTTT.

The chain combines TRBV7-2 with TRBJ2-2; 10 bases line up with TRBD1. The length of the CDR3 is 17 residues. CDR1 is SGHTA, CDR2 FQGNSA, per germline. Trimming took 6 bases from V and 5 from J; bases not matched to a gene: 12. CDR3 sequence (DNA): TGTGCCAGCAGAGCCCGGCCCGGGACAGGGGAGACCGGGGAGCTGTTTTTT. Encoded protein: CASRARPGTGETGELFF.

The chain has TRBV5-5 and TRBJ2-7, with 7 positions matching TRBD2. Germline-derived CDR1 and CDR2 are SGHKS and YYEKEE (reference sequence). V was clipped by 4 bases and J by 5 bases; unmatched bases: 12. This CDR3 contains 15 residues. The CDR3 DNA follows: TGTGCCAGCAGCCGCCCCGGGCGGGAGTACAACGAGCAGTACTTC. It translates to CASSRPGREYNEQYF.

V usage is TRBV11-3 and J usage is TRBJ2-7; 9 bases are shared with TRBD1. CDR3 size: 15 residues. V was pared by 3 bases and J by 2 bases, with 5 bases of the junction left unmatched. The germline gives CDR1 SGHNT, CDR2 YENEEA. The CDR3 nucleotides are TGTGCCAGCAGCTTCCTACAGGGGGCCACCTACGAGCAGTACTTC. The encoded protein is CASSFLQGATYEQYF.

The chain couples TRBV28 to TRBJ1-1; 10 positions agree with TRBD1. The CDR3 sequence is 15 residues long. Trimming took 5 bases from V and 5 from J; bases not matched to a gene: 8. CDR1 MDHEN and CDR2 SYDVKM come from the germline V gene. CDR3 residues: CASSPPTGGRTEAFF. The DNA for the CDR3 is TGTGCCAGCAGTCCCCCGACAGGGGGCCGGACTGAAGCTTTCTTT.

This clone was picked up a small number of times. The genes are TRBV30 and TRBJ1-2; D is ambiguous. Trimming stripped 2 bases from V and 6 bases from J, with 19 bases between. CDR3 size: 15 residues. CDR1 is GTSNPN, CDR2 SVGIG, per germline (reference sequence). The CDR3 is CAWSPTVYSVNGYTF. CDR3 sequence (DNA): TGTGCCTGGAGTCCTACAGTTTATTCAGTTAATGGCTACACCTTC.

The chain couples TRBV5-1 to TRBJ2-3; TRBD2 aligns across 10 bases. V shed 4 bases and J 1 base; nucleotides not matched to a gene: 3. Germline-derived CDR1 and CDR2 are SGHRS and YFSETQ. The CDR3 consists of 15 residues. The CDR3 is CASSAGTSGTDTQYF. CDR3 bases: TGCGCCAGCAGCGCCGGGACTAGCGGCACAGATACGCAGTATTTT.

V and J are TRBV7-2 and TRBJ2-5; tentative D call: TRBD2 (5 bases). This CDR3 is 17 amino acids long. The ends were cut back, 4 bases at V and 2 bases at J, with 20 bases in the middle. Germline-derived CDR1 and CDR2 are SGHTA and FQGNSA. CDR3 nucleotide sequence: TGTGCCAGCAGCTCGAGGACTTCCCGTCGGATACAAGAGACCCAGTACTTC. Translating gives CASSSRTSRRIQETQYF.

V usage is TRBV9 and J usage is TRBJ2-3; 8 positions match TRBD1. Germline V gene sequence: CDR1 SGDLS, CDR2 YYNGEE. This CDR3 is built from 15 residues. V dropped 0 bases and J dropped 5; count of bases not matched to a gene: 5. CDR3 in DNA: TGTGCCAGCAGCGTAGCGACAGGGGAGAAAGATACGCAGTATTTT. Translating gives CASSVATGEKDTQYF.